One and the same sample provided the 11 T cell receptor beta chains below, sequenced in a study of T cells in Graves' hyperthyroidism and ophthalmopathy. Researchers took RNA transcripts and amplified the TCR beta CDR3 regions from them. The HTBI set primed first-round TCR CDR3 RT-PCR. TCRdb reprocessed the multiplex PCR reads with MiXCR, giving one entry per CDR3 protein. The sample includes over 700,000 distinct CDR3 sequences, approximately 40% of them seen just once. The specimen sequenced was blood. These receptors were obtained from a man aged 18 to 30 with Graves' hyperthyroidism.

For the CDR3, the DNA is TGCGCCAGCAGCTTGGAACTAGCGGGGGACCAAGAGACCCAGTACTTC. Its translation is CASSLELAGDQETQYF. This chain links TRBV5-1 with TRBJ2-5; TRBD2 agrees at 11 bases. This CDR3 has 16 amino acids. Germline CDR1 reads SGHRS; CDR2 reads YFSETQ. J gave up 0 bases and V 0 bases, and 1 base lay outside the gene matches.

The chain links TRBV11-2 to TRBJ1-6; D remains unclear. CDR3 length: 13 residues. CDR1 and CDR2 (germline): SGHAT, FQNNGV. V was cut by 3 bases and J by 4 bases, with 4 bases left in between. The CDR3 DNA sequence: TGTGCCAGCAGCTTGCGGTATAATTCACCCCTCCACTTT. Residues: CASSLRYNSPLHF.

The CDR3 region is CASSREGLAAVGEQYF. CDR3 DNA: TGTGCCAGCAGTAGAGAAGGACTAGCGGCCGTGGGGGAGCAGTACTTC. The gene calls are TRBV2 and TRBJ2-7; 10 nucleotides match TRBD2. Losses at the gene ends were 5 bases for V and 7 bases for J; bases not matched to a gene: 14. Germline-derived CDR1 and CDR2 are SNHLY and FYNNEI. CDR3 length equals 16 residues.

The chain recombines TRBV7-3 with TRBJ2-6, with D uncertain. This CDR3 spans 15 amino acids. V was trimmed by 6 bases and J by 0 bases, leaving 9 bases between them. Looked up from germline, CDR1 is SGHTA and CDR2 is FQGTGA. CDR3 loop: CASSYSASGANVLTF. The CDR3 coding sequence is TGTGCCAGCAGTTACTCTGCCTCTGGGGCCAACGTCCTGACTTTC.

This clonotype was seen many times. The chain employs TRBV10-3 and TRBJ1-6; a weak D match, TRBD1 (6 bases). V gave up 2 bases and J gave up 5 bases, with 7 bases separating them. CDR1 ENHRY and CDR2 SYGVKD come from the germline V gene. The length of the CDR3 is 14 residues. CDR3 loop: CAISEAGDNSPLHF. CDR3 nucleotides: TGTGCCATCAGTGAGGCAGGGGATAATTCACCCCTCCACTTT.

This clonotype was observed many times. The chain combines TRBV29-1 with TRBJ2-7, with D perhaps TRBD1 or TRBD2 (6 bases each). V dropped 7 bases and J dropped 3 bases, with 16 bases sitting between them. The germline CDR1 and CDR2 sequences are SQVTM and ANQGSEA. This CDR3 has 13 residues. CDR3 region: CSGLGGKSYEQYF. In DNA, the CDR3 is TGCAGCGGTCTGGGGGGCAAAAGCTACGAGCAGTACTTC.

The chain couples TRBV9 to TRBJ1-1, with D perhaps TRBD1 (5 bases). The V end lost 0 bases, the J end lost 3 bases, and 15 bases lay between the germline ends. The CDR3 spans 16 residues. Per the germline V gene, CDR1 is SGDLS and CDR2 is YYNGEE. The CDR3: CASSVGSGKGDTEAFF. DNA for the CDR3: TGTGCCAGCAGCGTAGGTTCAGGGAAAGGCGACACTGAAGCTTTCTTT.

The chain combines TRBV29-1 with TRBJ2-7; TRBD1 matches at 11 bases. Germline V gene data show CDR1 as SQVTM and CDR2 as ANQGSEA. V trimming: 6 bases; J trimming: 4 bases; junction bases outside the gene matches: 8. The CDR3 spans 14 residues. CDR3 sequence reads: CSVAGTGGMYEQYF. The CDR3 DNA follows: TGCAGCGTGGCCGGGACAGGGGGAATGTACGAGCAGTACTTC.

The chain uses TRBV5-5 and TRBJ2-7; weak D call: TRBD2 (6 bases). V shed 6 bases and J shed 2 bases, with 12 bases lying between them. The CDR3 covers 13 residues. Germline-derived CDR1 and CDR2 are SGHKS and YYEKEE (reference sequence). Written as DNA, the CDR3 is TGTGCCAGCAACCACTGGGGGGCCTACGAGCAGTACTTC. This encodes CASNHWGAYEQYF.

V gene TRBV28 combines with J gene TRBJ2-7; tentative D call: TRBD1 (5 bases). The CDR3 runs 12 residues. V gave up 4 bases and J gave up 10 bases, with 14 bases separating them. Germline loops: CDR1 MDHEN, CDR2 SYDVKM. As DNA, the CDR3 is TGTGCCAGCAGTTCAGGGCTGCGCGATCAGTACTTC. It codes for CASSSGLRDQYF.

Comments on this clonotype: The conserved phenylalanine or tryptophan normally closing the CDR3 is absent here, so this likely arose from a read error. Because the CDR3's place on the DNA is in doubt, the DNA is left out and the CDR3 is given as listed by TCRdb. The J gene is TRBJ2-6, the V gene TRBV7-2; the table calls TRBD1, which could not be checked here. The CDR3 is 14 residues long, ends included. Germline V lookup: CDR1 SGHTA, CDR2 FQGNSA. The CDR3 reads CASSPRRVGGQGGS.